A selection of T cell receptor beta chains follows, all from one sample in a study of cytomegalovirus exposure and HLA in healthy donors. Data came from immunoSEQ multiplex PCR; TCRdb stores just in-frame clones and leaves some out. The data show 200,000 to 250,000 clones, roughly 80% seen once. Specimen: PBMCs. The receptors come from a girl between 10 and 17 years old in good health and CMV-seronegative. Each CDR3 is given with its conserved first and last residue. D genes are given only for firm matches. Clone size is stated in some rows and not others, as once, few, many or a class when expanded.

CDR3 DNA: TGTGCCAGCAGTCCTCAGGGACTTAGGCAGCCCCAGCATTTT
CDR3 protein: CASSPQGLRQPQHF
CDR3 length: 14
V gene: TRBV28
D gene: -
J gene: TRBJ1-5
clone size: -

CDR3 DNA: TGCGCCAGCAGCTTGGCAGGGAACACCGGGGAGCTGTTTTTT
CDR3 protein: CASSLAGNTGELFF
CDR3 length: 14
V gene: TRBV5-1
D gene: -
J gene: TRBJ2-2
clone size: -

CDR3 DNA: TGTGCCAGTGCTCCAGGTTCTGGGGGGGTTTTACGCAATCAGCCCCAGCATTTT
CDR3 protein: CASAPGSGGVLRNQPQHF
CDR3 length: 18
V gene: TRBV19
D gene: -
J gene: TRBJ1-5
clone size: -

CDR3 DNA: TGTGCCAGCTCACTACGAACGACAAATTTCGGAAACACCATATATTTT
CDR3 protein: CASSLRTTNFGNTIYF
CDR3 length: 16
V gene: TRBV18
D gene: -
J gene: TRBJ1-3
clone size: once

CDR3 DNA: TGTGCCAGCAGCGGCAGGGGCTCCGAAAAACTGTTTTTT
CDR3 protein: CASSGRGSEKLFF
CDR3 length: 13
V gene: TRBV5-6
D gene: -
J gene: TRBJ1-4
clone size: few

CDR3 DNA: TGTGCCAGCAGTGTCGGGACTAGCGGGGAGACCTACAATGAGCAGTTCTTC
CDR3 protein: CASSVGTSGETYNEQFF
CDR3 length: 17
V gene: TRBV6-1
D gene: TRBD2
J gene: TRBJ2-1
clone size: once

CDR3 DNA: TGCAGCGTGGAGGACAGTTCCCGTAAGTCGGCTTTCTTT
CDR3 protein: CSVEDSSRKSAFF
CDR3 length: 13
V gene: TRBV29-1
D gene: -
J gene: TRBJ1-1
clone size: -

CDR3 DNA: TGTGCCAGTACCGATCGGTTGAGGACTACTCCCTCAGATACGCAGTATTTT
CDR3 protein: CASTDRLRTTPSDTQYF
CDR3 length: 17
V gene: TRBV19
D gene: -
J gene: TRBJ2-3
clone size: -

CDR3 DNA: TGTGCCAGCAGCCCAGGGGCCAGAGGAATACGCGAGCAGTACTTC
CDR3 protein: CASSPGARGIREQYF
CDR3 length: 15
V gene: TRBV27
D gene: -
J gene: TRBJ2-7
clone size: -

CDR3 DNA: TGTGCCAGCAGCGGCGGACAGGGGGCATCTCAGCCCCAGCATTTT
CDR3 protein: CASSGGQGASQPQHF
CDR3 length: 15
V gene: TRBV7-9
D gene: TRBD1
J gene: TRBJ1-5
clone size: -

CDR3 DNA: TGTGCAAGTCGCTTAGTAGGGGGAAGTACTGAAGCTTTCTTT
CDR3 protein: CASRLVGGSTEAFF
CDR3 length: 14
V gene: TRBV12-2
D gene: -
J gene: TRBJ1-1
clone size: -

CDR3 DNA: TGTGCCAGCAGCTTCGGACAGGGCGCCGGGGAGCTGTTTTTT
CDR3 protein: CASSFGQGAGELFF
CDR3 length: 14
V gene: TRBV7-9
D gene: TRBD1
J gene: TRBJ2-2
clone size: -

CDR3 DNA: TGCGCCAGCAGCCAAGACTGGGATACGGGGAATTCCTACGAGCAGTACTTC
CDR3 protein: CASSQDWDTGNSYEQYF
CDR3 length: 17
V gene: TRBV4-3
D gene: -
J gene: TRBJ2-7
clone size: -

CDR3 DNA: TGTGCCAGCAGTCGACGAGGTCTTGGGGGCCGCGGCTATGGCTACACCTTC
CDR3 protein: CASSRRGLGGRGYGYTF
CDR3 length: 17
V gene: TRBV28
D gene: -
J gene: TRBJ1-2
clone size: -

CDR3 DNA: TGTGCCAGCAACTACGACTACAGACTAGCGAATGAGCAGTTCTTC
CDR3 protein: CASNYDYRLANEQFF
CDR3 length: 15
V gene: TRBV27
D gene: TRBD2
J gene: TRBJ2-1
clone size: once

CDR3 DNA: TGTGCCAGCAGCGATCGGGACAGGGGTTACTACAATGAGCAGTTCTTC
CDR3 protein: CASSDRDRGYYNEQFF
CDR3 length: 16
V gene: TRBV7-2
D gene: TRBD1
J gene: TRBJ2-1
clone size: -

CDR3 DNA: TGTGCCAGCAGGCCCGGGACAGGACGGGATGGCTACACCTTC
CDR3 protein: CASRPGTGRDGYTF
CDR3 length: 14
V gene: TRBV28
D gene: TRBD1
J gene: TRBJ1-2
clone size: -

CDR3 DNA: TGTGCCAGCAGCCAAGGTAGCACCCATGAGCAGTTCTTC
CDR3 protein: CASSQGSTHEQFF
CDR3 length: 13
V gene: TRBV4-2
D gene: -
J gene: TRBJ2-1
clone size: -

CDR3 DNA: TGTGCCAGTAGTACCCTTACCGACTTATTGAACACTGAAGCTTTCTTT
CDR3 protein: CASSTLTDLLNTEAFF
CDR3 length: 16
V gene: TRBV19
D gene: -
J gene: TRBJ1-1
clone size: -

CDR3 DNA: TGTGCCAGCAGCTTCTCCATGTCAAACGGTCAGCCCCAGCATTTT
CDR3 protein: CASSFSMSNGQPQHF
CDR3 length: 15
V gene: TRBV7-2
D gene: -
J gene: TRBJ1-5
clone size: -

CDR3 DNA: TGTGCCAGCAGTCCGTCTCTCGGAGGTAACTATGGCTACACCTTC
CDR3 protein: CASSPSLGGNYGYTF
CDR3 length: 15
V gene: TRBV27
D gene: -
J gene: TRBJ1-2
clone size: -

CDR3 DNA: TGTGCCAGCTCATCCGGGACAACTGAAGCTTTCTTT
CDR3 protein: CASSSGTTEAFF
CDR3 length: 12
V gene: TRBV18
D gene: -
J gene: TRBJ1-1
clone size: -

CDR3 DNA: TGCAGCGTTCCCAGACTAGCGGGGGGCACCGGGGAGCTGTTTTTT
CDR3 protein: CSVPRLAGGTGELFF
CDR3 length: 15
V gene: TRBV29-1
D gene: TRBD2
J gene: TRBJ2-2
clone size: -

CDR3 DNA: TGTGCCAGCTCTACTATCCCGGGACAGGGTGGCGAGCAGTACTTC
CDR3 protein: CASSTIPGQGGEQYF
CDR3 length: 15
V gene: TRBV18
D gene: TRBD1
J gene: TRBJ2-7
clone size: once

CDR3 DNA: TGCAGCGTTGGCGGAGTAGGGGCCAACGTCCTGACTTTC
CDR3 protein: CSVGGVGANVLTF
CDR3 length: 13
V gene: TRBV29-1
D gene: -
J gene: TRBJ2-6
clone size: -

CDR3 DNA: TGCGCCAGCAGCTTGGGAGCGGGGGGGGCGGGAAATGAGCAGTTCTTC
CDR3 protein: CASSLGAGGAGNEQFF
CDR3 length: 16
V gene: TRBV5-1
D gene: TRBD2
J gene: TRBJ2-1
clone size: -

CDR3 DNA: TGTGCCAGCAGCTTAGCCCCCTTGGACAAACGGCGTCAGAACACTGAAGCTTTCTTT
CDR3 protein: CASSLAPLDKRRQNTEAFF
CDR3 length: 19
V gene: TRBV7-6
D gene: -
J gene: TRBJ1-1
clone size: -

CDR3 DNA: TGCGCCAGCAGCTTGTCAGGGGGTACTAATGAAAAACTGTTTTTT
CDR3 protein: CASSLSGGTNEKLFF
CDR3 length: 15
V gene: TRBV5-1
D gene: TRBD1
J gene: TRBJ1-4
clone size: -

CDR3 DNA: TGTGCCAGCAGTTCCCGGGGGCCCCAGCATTTT
CDR3 protein: CASSSRGPQHF
CDR3 length: 11
V gene: TRBV28
D gene: -
J gene: TRBJ1-5
clone size: -

CDR3 DNA: TGTGCCAGCAGCGGATACAGGGGTCGTCGTGAGCAGTACTTC
CDR3 protein: CASSGYRGRREQYF
CDR3 length: 14
V gene: TRBV9
D gene: TRBD1
J gene: TRBJ2-7
clone size: -

CDR3 DNA: TGTGCCAGTAGTATCGGACAGGGAAATCAGCCCCAGCATTTT
CDR3 protein: CASSIGQGNQPQHF
CDR3 length: 14
V gene: TRBV19
D gene: TRBD1
J gene: TRBJ1-5
clone size: -

CDR3 DNA: TGTGCCAGCAGCTTATCGTTGGCTTTCTTT
CDR3 protein: CASSLSLAFF
CDR3 length: 10
V gene: TRBV13
D gene: -
J gene: TRBJ1-1
clone size: -

CDR3 DNA: TGTGCCAGCAGTTCTAGACCCCGCCCAGGGTCGGGAGAGACCCAGTACTTC
CDR3 protein: CASSSRPRPGSGETQYF
CDR3 length: 17
V gene: TRBV27
D gene: -
J gene: TRBJ2-5
clone size: -

CDR3 DNA: TGTGCCAGCAGTTTACAAGCGGCCACCTACAATGAGCAGTTCTTC
CDR3 protein: CASSLQAATYNEQFF
CDR3 length: 15
V gene: TRBV28
D gene: -
J gene: TRBJ2-1
clone size: -

CDR3 DNA: TGTGCCAGTAGTAATCGGGACAGGGGCCGTAATCAGCCCCAGCATTTT
CDR3 protein: CASSNRDRGRNQPQHF
CDR3 length: 16
V gene: TRBV19
D gene: TRBD1
J gene: TRBJ1-5
clone size: -

CDR3 DNA: TGTGCCAGCAGCCGCCGTGGTAGCTCTGGAAACACCATATATTTT
CDR3 protein: CASSRRGSSGNTIYF
CDR3 length: 15
V gene: TRBV6-5
D gene: -
J gene: TRBJ1-3
clone size: -

CDR3 DNA: TGTGCCAGCAGCAAAAAGGATGAAGAGGGGGCAAGAACCTTC
CDR3 protein: CASSKKDEEGARTF
CDR3 length: 14
V gene: TRBV21-1
D gene: -
J gene: TRBJ1-2
clone size: few

CDR3 DNA: TGTGCCAGCAGAGGACAGGGGAAAAATCAGCCCCAGCATTTT
CDR3 protein: CASRGQGKNQPQHF
CDR3 length: 14
V gene: TRBV28
D gene: TRBD1
J gene: TRBJ1-5
clone size: -

CDR3 DNA: TGCGCCAGCAGCCGGGACACCAGCACAGATACGCAGTATTTT
CDR3 protein: CASSRDTSTDTQYF
CDR3 length: 14
V gene: TRBV10-1
D gene: -
J gene: TRBJ2-3
clone size: -

CDR3 DNA: TGTGCCGCTGCAAGGTTCCAGCGGATCCACTACGAGCAGTACTTC
CDR3 protein: CAAARFQRIHYEQYF
CDR3 length: 15
V gene: TRBV2
D gene: -
J gene: TRBJ2-7
clone size: once

CDR3 DNA: TGTGCCAGCAGCCAGGTCAAACAGGGGCCTAACTATGGCTACACCTTC
CDR3 protein: CASSQVKQGPNYGYTF
CDR3 length: 16
V gene: TRBV5-6
D gene: TRBD1
J gene: TRBJ1-2
clone size: once

CDR3 DNA: TGTGCCAGCAACCGGGGGGGCTCGGATACGCAGTATTTT
CDR3 protein: CASNRGGSDTQYF
CDR3 length: 13
V gene: TRBV6-6
D gene: TRBD2
J gene: TRBJ2-3
clone size: -

CDR3 DNA: TGTGCCAGCAGCCGACTCGGCGGCGGAGGAGAGCAGTACTTC
CDR3 protein: CASSRLGGGGEQYF
CDR3 length: 14
V gene: TRBV28
D gene: -
J gene: TRBJ2-5
clone size: -

CDR3 DNA: TGTGCCAGCAGCTCCGGACTCGAGAGGGATACGCAGTATTTT
CDR3 protein: CASSSGLERDTQYF
CDR3 length: 14
V gene: TRBV5-4
D gene: -
J gene: TRBJ2-3
clone size: -

CDR3 DNA: TGTGCCAGCAGCCCCCTAGCGGAGCCCGTTGGCAATGAGCAGTTCTTC
CDR3 protein: CASSPLAEPVGNEQFF
CDR3 length: 16
V gene: TRBV9
D gene: TRBD2
J gene: TRBJ2-1
clone size: few

CDR3 DNA: TGTGCCAGCAGTTACGGAGGTTCATCCGGCTACACCTTC
CDR3 protein: CASSYGGSSGYTF
CDR3 length: 13
V gene: TRBV6-5
D gene: -
J gene: TRBJ1-2
clone size: -

CDR3 DNA: TGTGCCTGGAGTGTAAACCTCCTTCACAGGGGCCGGAACAATCAGCCCCAGCATTTT
CDR3 protein: CAWSVNLLHRGRNNQPQHF
CDR3 length: 19
V gene: TRBV30
D gene: TRBD1
J gene: TRBJ1-5
clone size: -

CDR3 DNA: TGTGCCAGCAGCCCCCCACAGTGGGGGGACACTGAAGCTTTCTTT
CDR3 protein: CASSPPQWGDTEAFF
CDR3 length: 15
V gene: TRBV13
D gene: -
J gene: TRBJ1-1
clone size: -

CDR3 DNA: TGTGCCAGCAGCTTGGGGAGGGTCACTGAAGCTTTCTTT
CDR3 protein: CASSLGRVTEAFF
CDR3 length: 13
V gene: TRBV11-2
D gene: -
J gene: TRBJ1-1
clone size: -

CDR3 DNA: TGTGCCAGCAGTCGAGGGGCAGGGGGAATCCTTAATGAAAAACTGTTTTTT
CDR3 protein: CASSRGAGGILNEKLFF
CDR3 length: 17
V gene: TRBV28
D gene: TRBD1
J gene: TRBJ1-4
clone size: -

CDR3 DNA: TGTGCCAGCAGGGGGGACACGCTCTCCTACAATGAGCAGTTCTTC
CDR3 protein: CASRGDTLSYNEQFF
CDR3 length: 15
V gene: TRBV28
D gene: -
J gene: TRBJ2-1
clone size: -

CDR3 DNA: TGTGCCAGCCGGGATCGGGATGGGGTCACTGAAGCTTTCTTT
CDR3 protein: CASRDRDGVTEAFF
CDR3 length: 14
V gene: TRBV10-3
D gene: -
J gene: TRBJ1-1
clone size: few

CDR3 DNA: TGTGCCAGCAGCCCCCGGGACAGGGGTTTCGGCTCTGGAAACACCATATATTTT
CDR3 protein: CASSPRDRGFGSGNTIYF
CDR3 length: 18
V gene: TRBV7-6
D gene: TRBD1
J gene: TRBJ1-3
clone size: -

CDR3 DNA: TGTGCCAGCACTTTGACAATGGACAATGAGCAGTTCTTC
CDR3 protein: CASTLTMDNEQFF
CDR3 length: 13
V gene: TRBV27
D gene: -
J gene: TRBJ2-1
clone size: few

CDR3 DNA: TGTGCCAGCTTCGCGCCGGGGGGGCCCTACTCTGGGGCCAACGTCCTGACTTTC
CDR3 protein: CASFAPGGPYSGANVLTF
CDR3 length: 18
V gene: TRBV18
D gene: TRBD2
J gene: TRBJ2-6
clone size: -

CDR3 DNA: TGTGCCAGCAGTGGAACTAGCGGGAGCCCCCCGGATACGCAGTATTTT
CDR3 protein: CASSGTSGSPPDTQYF
CDR3 length: 16
V gene: TRBV6-1
D gene: TRBD2
J gene: TRBJ2-3
clone size: -

CDR3 DNA: TGTGCCAGCAGCCCCGCTAGGATCAATCAGCCCCAGCATTTT
CDR3 protein: CASSPARINQPQHF
CDR3 length: 14
V gene: TRBV7-2
D gene: -
J gene: TRBJ1-5
clone size: -

CDR3 DNA: TGTGCCAGTAGTATGATCGGCACTGAAGCTTTCTTT
CDR3 protein: CASSMIGTEAFF
CDR3 length: 12
V gene: TRBV19
D gene: -
J gene: TRBJ1-1
clone size: -